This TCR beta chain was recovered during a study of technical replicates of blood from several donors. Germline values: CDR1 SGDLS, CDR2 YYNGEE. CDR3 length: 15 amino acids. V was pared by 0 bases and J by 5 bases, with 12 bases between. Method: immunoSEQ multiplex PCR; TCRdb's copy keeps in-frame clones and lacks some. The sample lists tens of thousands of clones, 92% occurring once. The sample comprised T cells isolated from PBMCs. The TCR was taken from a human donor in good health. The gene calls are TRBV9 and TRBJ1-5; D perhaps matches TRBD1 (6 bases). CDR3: CASSVDGGQDQPQHF. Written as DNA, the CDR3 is TGTGCCAGCAGCGTAGACGGGGGGCAAGATCAGCCCCAGCATTTT.